This T cell receptor (beta chain) came from a study of tumor-infiltrating lymphocytes in primary liver carcinoma (dated by TCRdb to 2016 to 2017). General notes on the study: Of the five patients (three men and two women, aged 30 to 69 years), four had hepatocellular carcinoma and one had combined HCC and intrahepatic cholangiocarcinoma. Tumors of the five patients were stage T1-T3 N0M0 with maximum diameters of 4.2 to 10 cm. Roughly 3.65 to 7.13 million productive TCRbeta reads were obtained per sample, and no significant difference in read depth was found between tissue types. The study combined TCRbeta repertoire sequencing, expression microarrays and whole-exome sequencing across five regions of each liver tumor, with adjacent normal tissue and blood. A total of about 35 specimens from 5 patients went through TCRbeta repertoire sequencing, namely 25 tumor regions, 5 adjacent noncancerous liver tissues and 5 peripheral blood samples. To link TCRbeta repertoire diversity to the local molecular phenotype, the 20 to 25 tumor region samples were profiled with Agilent mRNA microarrays. High reproducibility was observed for the technical replicate repertoires, with mean shared-clone rates approximately 0.9 and correlation coefficients above 0.95. The study at large found these results: Because sequencing covered only the TCR beta chain and unpaired alpha chains were not captured, true repertoire diversity is likely underestimated. With just a few patients in the study, the authors point out that the findings should be validated in a larger study. The top 250 clones accounted for a significantly greater share of the repertoire in tumors than in blood (p = 0.039). Repertoire overlap was higher between tumor regions (mean around 35%) than tumor-adjacent (approximately 17%) or tumor-blood (approximately 14%) pairs, consistent with antigen-driven expansion. Comparison of CD4+ and CD8+ T cell repertoires was precluded by the use of bulk unsorted samples. Only about 8-24% of top clones were found in all five regions of a tumor, suggesting spatial heterogeneity of tumor-infiltrating T cells.

As to this clonotype: Its binding antigen is unknown. The junction shows a germline mismatch at one end, possibly a read error.

The germline V gene supplies CDR1 SGHRS and CDR2 YFSETQ. The CDR3 measures 15 amino acids from cysteine to phenylalanine. Only the CDR3 DNA stays, 45 bases, in frame from base 1. Total RNA and DNA were co-extracted from about 19-30 mg of bulk tissue with the AllPrep DNA/RNA mini kit, without cell sorting. Between November 2015 and March 2016, a few patients in China with histopathologically diagnosed primary liver carcinoma had surgical resection. Chronic HBV infection was present in the patients, and the patients were treatment-naive at sampling. Each tumor was sampled at five spatially separated regions: the superior, inferior, left-lateral and right-lateral poles and the tumor centre. More than 85% viable tumor cells were found by histology in every tumor sample. Pieces of fresh tumor and adjacent tissue were cut in half, with one half kept in RNAlater at -80 degrees C and the other half sent for histology.

A constant-region primer and ProtoScript II reverse transcriptase were used to reverse-transcribe TCRbeta-specific cDNA from around 540 ng total RNA. Three nested multiplex PCR rounds, following a slightly modified ARM-PCR procedure, were used to build the TCRbeta libraries. Each of the first two PCR rounds ran for around 10 cycles using multiplex TRBV1-TRBV30 forward primers together with a Cbeta reverse primer. A final 25-cycle PCR with Deep VentR polymerase added sample barcodes and Illumina adapters. Before sequencing, amplicons between 200 and 500 bp were purified from gel using a QIAquick gel extraction kit. The TCRbeta amplicons were sequenced with 250-bp paired-end reads on an Illumina HiSeq 2500. The original pipeline was this. Quality trimming of reads was performed with Trimmomatic v0.33, and paired reads were merged with FLASH v1.2.11 so that full CDR3 sequences could be recovered. V, D and J germline segments were assigned to the rearranged TCRbeta sequences using MiGEC v1.2.1b. VDJtools v1.0.0 computed clonotype statistics and Shannon-Wiener diversity indices. To cut down on sampling bias, every analysis after diversity analysis relied on just the 250 most abundant clonotypes from each sample. Using fastp at Q25 and MiXCR, TCRdb reprocessed the public reads and kept productive beta chains. Each entry is one CDR3 protein sequence, shown with its most common DNA and genes. These V and J calls derive from TCRdb rather than the authors' analysis. Recorded for this sample are fewer than 90,000 distinct CDR3 sequences; approximately 72% of them occurred a single time. The ten most abundant clones make up 19% of the sample.

The TCR comes from a man aged 40-49 years with primary liver carcinoma and hepatitis B virus infection. The source material was liver tumor tissue from sampling region 1. Reading the label with the study, this specimen's cell subset or site is: tumor region T1, superior pole. The chain couples TRBV5-1 to TRBJ2-1; the D gene cannot be resolved reliably. The CDR3 protein sequence reads: CAISSDVSSYNERFF. The DNA sequence is as follows: TGCGCCATCAGCTCCGACGTGAGCTCCTACAATGAGCGGTTCTTC.